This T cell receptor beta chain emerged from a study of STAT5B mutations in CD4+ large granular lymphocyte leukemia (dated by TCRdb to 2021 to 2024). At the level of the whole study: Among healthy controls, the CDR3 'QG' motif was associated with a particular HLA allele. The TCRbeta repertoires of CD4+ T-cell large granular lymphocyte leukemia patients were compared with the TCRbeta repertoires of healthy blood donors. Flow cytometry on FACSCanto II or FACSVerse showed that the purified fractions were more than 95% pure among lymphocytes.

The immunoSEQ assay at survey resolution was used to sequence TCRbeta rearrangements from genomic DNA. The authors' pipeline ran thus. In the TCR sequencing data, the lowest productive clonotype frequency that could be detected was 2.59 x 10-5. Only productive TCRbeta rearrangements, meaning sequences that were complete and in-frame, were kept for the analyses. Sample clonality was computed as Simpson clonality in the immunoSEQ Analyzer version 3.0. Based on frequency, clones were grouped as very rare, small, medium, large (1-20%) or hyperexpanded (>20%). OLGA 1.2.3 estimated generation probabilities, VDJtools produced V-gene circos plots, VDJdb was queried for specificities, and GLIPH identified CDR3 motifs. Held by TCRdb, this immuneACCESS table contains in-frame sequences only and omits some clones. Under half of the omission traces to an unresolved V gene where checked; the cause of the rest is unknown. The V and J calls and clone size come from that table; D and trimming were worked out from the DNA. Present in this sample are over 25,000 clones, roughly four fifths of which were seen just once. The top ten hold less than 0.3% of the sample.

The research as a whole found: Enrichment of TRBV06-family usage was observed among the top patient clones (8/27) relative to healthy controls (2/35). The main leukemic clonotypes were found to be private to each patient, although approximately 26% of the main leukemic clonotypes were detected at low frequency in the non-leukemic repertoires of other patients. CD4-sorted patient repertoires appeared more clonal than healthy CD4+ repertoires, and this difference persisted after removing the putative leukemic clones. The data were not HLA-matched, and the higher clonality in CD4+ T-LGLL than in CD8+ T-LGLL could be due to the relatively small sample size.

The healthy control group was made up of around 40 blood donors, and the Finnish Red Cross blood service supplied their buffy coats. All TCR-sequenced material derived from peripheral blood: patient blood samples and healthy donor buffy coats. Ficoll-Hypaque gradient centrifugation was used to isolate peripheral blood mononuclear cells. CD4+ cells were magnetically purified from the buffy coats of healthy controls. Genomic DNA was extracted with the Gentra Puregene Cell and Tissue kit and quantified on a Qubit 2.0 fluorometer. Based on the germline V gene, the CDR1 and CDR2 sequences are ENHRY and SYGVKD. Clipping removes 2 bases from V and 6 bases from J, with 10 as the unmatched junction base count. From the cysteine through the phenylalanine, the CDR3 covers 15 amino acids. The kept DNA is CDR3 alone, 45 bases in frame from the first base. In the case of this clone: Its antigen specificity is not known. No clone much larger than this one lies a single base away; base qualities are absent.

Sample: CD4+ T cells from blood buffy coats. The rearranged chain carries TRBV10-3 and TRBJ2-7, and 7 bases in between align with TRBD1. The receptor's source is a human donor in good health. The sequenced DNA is TGTGCCATCAGTGAGCGAGAGACAGGGCTTTCCGAGCAGTACTTC. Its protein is CAISERETGLSEQYF.